The 4 T cell receptor beta chains listed next were all sequenced from one sample in a study of cytomegalovirus exposure and HLA in healthy donors. The PCR ran on 60 Vbeta and 13 Jbeta primers. Method: immunoSEQ multiplex PCR; TCRdb's copy keeps in-frame clones and lacks some. The sample has roughly 190,000 clones; more than 65% are singletons. The specimen sequenced was PBMCs. Receptors were obtained from a man aged 45-65 years in good health and CMV-seronegative.

This sequence joins TRBV4-3 and TRBJ2-3, with D tentatively TRBD2 (6 bases). The CDR3 is made up of 15 amino acids. Germline CDR1 and CDR2: LGHNA and YSLEER. Trimming shortened V by 0 bases and J by 4 bases, and 11 bases separated the two germline ends. CDR3 bases: TGCGCCAGCAGCCAAGATGGGGGGTTCGCAGATACGCAGTATTTT. It codes for CASSQDGGFADTQYF.

This clone was seen only once. The rearrangement links TRBV6-5 to TRBJ1-4, with D maybe TRBD1 (6 bases). Trimming took off 0 bases at V and 8 bases at J, with 13 bases between the two ends. Looked up from germline, CDR1 is MNHEY and CDR2 is SVGAGI. The CDR3 is 15 residues long. The DNA of the CDR3 is TGTGCCAGCAGTTACTCGACAGGATTAGGGGAAAAACTGTTTTTT. Translated, it gives CASSYSTGLGEKLFF.

The rearrangement joins TRBV7-2 to TRBJ2-7; weak D call: TRBD2 (7 bases). Between the trimmed V and J ends, which lost 1 base and 6 bases, there was a span of 16 bases. Germline V CDR1 and CDR2: SGHTA, FQGNSA. There are 15 residues in the CDR3. The CDR3 sequence is CASSLGGRELSEQYF. CDR3 nucleotides: TGTGCCAGCAGCTTAGGGGGGCGGGAGCTAAGCGAGCAGTACTTC.

V and J are TRBV29-1 and TRBJ1-2, with D hard to call. With 3 bases removed from V and 7 bases from J, the gap between germline ends came to 9 bases. Germline V gene data show CDR1 as SQVTM and CDR2 as ANQGSEA. The CDR3 loop spans 11 amino acids. The CDR3 sequence: CSVDPTLGYTF. CDR3 bases: TGCAGCGTTGATCCGACACTTGGCTACACCTTC.